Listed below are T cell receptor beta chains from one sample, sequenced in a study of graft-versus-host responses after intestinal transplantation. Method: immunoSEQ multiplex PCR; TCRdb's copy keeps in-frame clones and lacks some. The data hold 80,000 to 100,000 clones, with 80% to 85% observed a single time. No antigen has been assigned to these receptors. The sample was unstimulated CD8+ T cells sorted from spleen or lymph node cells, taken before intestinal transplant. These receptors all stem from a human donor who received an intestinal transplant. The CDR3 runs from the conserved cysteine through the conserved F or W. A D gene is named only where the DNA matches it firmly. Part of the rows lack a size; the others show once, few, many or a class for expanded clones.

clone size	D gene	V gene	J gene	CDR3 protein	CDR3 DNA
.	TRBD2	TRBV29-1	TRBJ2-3	CSVVLAVTASTDTQYF	TGCAGCGTTGTACTAGCGGTAACCGCTAGCACAGATACGCAGTATTTT
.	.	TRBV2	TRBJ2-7	CASSDRDGHYEQYF	TGTGCCAGCAGTGACAGGGATGGGCACTACGAGCAGTACTTC
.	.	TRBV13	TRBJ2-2	CASSLKGQNTGELFF	TGTGCCAGCAGCTTAAAGGGACAGAACACCGGGGAGCTGTTTTTT
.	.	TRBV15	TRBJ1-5	CATSRDNRAGDQPQHF	TGTGCCACCAGCAGAGATAACAGGGCGGGGGATCAGCCCCAGCATTTT
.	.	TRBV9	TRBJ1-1	CASSVARNTEAFF	TGTGCCAGCAGCGTAGCTAGGAACACTGAAGCTTTCTTT
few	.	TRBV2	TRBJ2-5	CASINKGGPETQYF	TGTGCCAGCATCAACAAGGGGGGCCCGGAGACCCAGTACTTC
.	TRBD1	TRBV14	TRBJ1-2	CASSQAGRGQKYGYTF	TGTGCCAGCAGCCAAGCTGGGCGGGGACAGAAATATGGCTACACCTTC
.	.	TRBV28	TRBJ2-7	CASSLGEYYEQYF	TGTGCCAGCAGTTTGGGGGAATACTACGAGCAGTACTTC
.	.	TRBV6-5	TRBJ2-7	CASSYSIGSSYEQYF	TGTGCCAGCAGTTACTCGATTGGGAGTTCCTACGAGCAGTACTTC
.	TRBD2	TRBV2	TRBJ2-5	CASSDLAGGGETQYF	TGTGCCAGCAGTGATCTAGCGGGGGGCGGAGAGACCCAGTACTTC
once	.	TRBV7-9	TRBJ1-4	CASSIGGAGEKLFF	TGTGCCAGCAGCATCGGAGGGGCTGGAGAAAAACTGTTTTTT
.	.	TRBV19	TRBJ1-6	CASSLRDNSPLHF	TGTGCCAGTTCTCTCAGGGACAATTCACCCCTCCACTTT
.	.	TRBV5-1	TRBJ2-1	CASSRQYFYNEQFF	TGCGCCAGCAGCCGACAGTACTTTTACAATGAGCAGTTCTTC
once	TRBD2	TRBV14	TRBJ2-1	CASSLGLAVPSYNEQFF	TGTGCCAGCAGCCTCGGACTAGCGGTGCCGTCCTACAATGAGCAGTTCTTC
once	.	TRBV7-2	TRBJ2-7	CASSLAPQGGYEQYF	TGTGCCAGCAGCTTAGCCCCACAGGGGGGGTACGAGCAGTACTTC
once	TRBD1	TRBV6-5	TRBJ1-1	CASSTPGTVGVEAFF	TGTGCCAGCAGTACTCCCGGGACAGTGGGGGTTGAAGCTTTCTTT
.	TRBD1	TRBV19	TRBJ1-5	CASSIGLGQGICNQPQHF	TGTGCCAGTAGTATAGGGTTAGGACAGGGGATTTGCAATCAGCCCCAGCATTTT
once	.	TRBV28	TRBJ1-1	CASSFQGVYTEAFF	TGTGCCAGCAGTTTTCAGGGCGTCTACACTGAAGCTTTCTTT
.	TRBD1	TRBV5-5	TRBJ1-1	CASSFAGQANTEAFF	TGTGCCAGCAGCTTTGCGGGACAGGCAAACACTGAAGCTTTCTTT
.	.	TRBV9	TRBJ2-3	CASSSDGGKWSDTQYF	TGTGCCAGCAGCTCAGATGGAGGTAAATGGTCAGATACGCAGTATTTT
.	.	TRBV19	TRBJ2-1	CASTTISERGSDEQFF	TGTGCCAGTACCACCATCTCCGAACGGGGGTCCGATGAGCAGTTCTTC
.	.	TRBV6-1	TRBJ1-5	CASSWWGSNQPQHF	TGTGCCAGCAGTTGGTGGGGTAGCAATCAGCCCCAGCATTTT
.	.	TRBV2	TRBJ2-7	CASREGVEQYF	TGTGCCAGCAGAGAGGGCGTCGAGCAGTACTTC
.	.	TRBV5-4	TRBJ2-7	CASSPDLAYEQYF	TGTGCCAGCAGCCCGGACTTAGCCTACGAGCAGTACTTC
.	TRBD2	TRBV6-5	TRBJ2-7	CASSLLAGGPGEQYF	TGTGCCAGCAGCCTCCTAGCGGGGGGGCCAGGCGAGCAGTACTTC
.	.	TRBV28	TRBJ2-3	CASSTGTTDTQYF	TGTGCCAGCAGTACAGGGACCACAGATACGCAGTATTTT
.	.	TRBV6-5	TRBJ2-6	CASTGPSSGANVLTF	TGTGCCAGCACAGGCCCAAGCTCTGGGGCCAACGTCCTGACTTTC
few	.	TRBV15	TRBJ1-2	CATSQGALGYNYGYTF	TGTGCCACCAGCCAAGGCGCCTTGGGGTATAACTATGGCTACACCTTC
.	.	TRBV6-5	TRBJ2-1	CASKGGSYNEQFF	TGTGCCAGCAAGGGGGGGTCCTACAATGAGCAGTTCTTC
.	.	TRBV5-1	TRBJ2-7	CASSFYPGTYEQYF	TGCGCCAGCAGCTTTTACCCAGGGACCTACGAGCAGTACTTC
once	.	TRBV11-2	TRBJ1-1	CASSSGWGSTEAFF	TGTGCCAGCAGCTCCGGCTGGGGGAGCACTGAAGCTTTCTTT
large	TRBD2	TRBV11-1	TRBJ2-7	CASSLGTSGTEQYF	TGTGCCAGCAGCTTAGGGACTAGCGGGACCGAGCAGTACTTC
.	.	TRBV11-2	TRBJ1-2	CASSLGAGSGGYTF	TGTGCCAGCAGCTTAGGGGCAGGGTCGGGTGGCTACACCTTC
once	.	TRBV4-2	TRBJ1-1	CASSRGNTEAFF	TGTGCCAGCAGTAGGGGAAATACTGAAGCTTTCTTT
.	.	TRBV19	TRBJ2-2	CASSPDRNTGELFF	TGTGCCAGTAGTCCTGACAGAAACACCGGGGAGCTGTTTTTT
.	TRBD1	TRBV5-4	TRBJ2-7	CASSRDRGQVYEQYF	TGTGCCAGCAGCCGGGACAGGGGGCAGGTCTACGAGCAGTACTTC
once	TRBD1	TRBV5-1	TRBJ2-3	CASSLEPNRGTDTQYF	TGCGCCAGCAGCTTGGAGCCGAACAGGGGGACAGATACGCAGTATTTT
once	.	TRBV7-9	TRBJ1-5	CASSWGDQGSNQPQHF	TGTGCCAGCAGCTGGGGAGATCAGGGGAGCAATCAGCCCCAGCATTTT
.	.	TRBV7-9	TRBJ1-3	CASSPLSLTKPPGNTIYF	TGTGCCAGCAGCCCACTCAGCCTGACAAAACCTCCTGGAAACACCATATATTTT
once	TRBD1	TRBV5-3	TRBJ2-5	CARSPTGIETQYF	TGTGCCAGAAGCCCGACAGGGATAGAGACCCAGTACTTC
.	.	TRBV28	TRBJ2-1	CASSTLVGVDEQFF	TGTGCCAGCAGCACTTTAGTGGGGGTGGATGAGCAGTTCTTC
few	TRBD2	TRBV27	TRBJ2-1	CASSPEKAGKRNEQFF	TGTGCCAGCAGCCCCGAAAAAGCGGGAAAGAGGAATGAGCAGTTCTTC
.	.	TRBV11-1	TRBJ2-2	CASSLAGGMRAGELFF	TGTGCCAGCAGCTTAGCCGGGGGTATGAGGGCCGGGGAGCTGTTTTTT
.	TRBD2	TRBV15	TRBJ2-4	CATSRSPLSGRGNIQYF	TGTGCCACCAGCAGGAGCCCACTAAGCGGGAGGGGTAACATTCAGTACTTC
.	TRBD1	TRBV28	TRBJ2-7	CASSYGTAYEQYF	TGTGCCAGCAGCTATGGGACAGCCTACGAGCAGTACTTC
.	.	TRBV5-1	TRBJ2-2	CASSLEGVGTGELFF	TGCGCCAGCAGCTTGGAGGGGGTGGGCACCGGGGAGCTGTTTTTT
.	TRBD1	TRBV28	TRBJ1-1	CASSIGDRVTTEAFF	TGTGCCAGCAGTATCGGGGACAGGGTAACGACTGAAGCTTTCTTT
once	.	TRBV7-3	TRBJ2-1	CASSLCQGCPNEQFF	TGTGCCAGCAGCTTATGTCAGGGGTGTCCCAATGAGCAGTTCTTC
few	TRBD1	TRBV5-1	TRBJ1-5	CASKRTGKGRRHF	TGCGCCAGCAAAAGGACAGGGAAGGGACGCAGGCATTTT
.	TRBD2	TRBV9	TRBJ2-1	CASSVDLAGYNEQFF	TGTGCCAGCAGCGTAGATCTAGCGGGGTACAATGAGCAGTTCTTC
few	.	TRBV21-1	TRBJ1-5	CASSKARRGGLSNQPQHF	TGTGCCAGCAGCAAAGCGCGGAGGGGGGGCTTAAGCAATCAGCCCCAGCATTTT
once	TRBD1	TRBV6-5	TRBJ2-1	CASSYLTGSGYNEQFF	TGTGCCAGCAGTTACCTGACAGGGTCAGGATACAATGAGCAGTTCTTC
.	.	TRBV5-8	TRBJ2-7	CASSLDYPSSYEQYF	TGTGCCAGCAGCTTGGACTACCCGAGCTCCTACGAGCAGTACTTC
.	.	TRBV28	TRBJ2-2	CASSIAGPLNTGELFF	TGTGCCAGCAGTATCGCCGGGCCTCTGAACACCGGGGAGCTGTTTTTT
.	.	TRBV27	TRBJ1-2	CASSLLPPVSNYGYTF	TGTGCCAGCAGTTTATTACCCCCGGTTAGCAACTATGGCTACACCTTC